These 27 T cell receptor beta chains were all obtained from the same sample, sequenced in a study of blood T cells in healthy people across ages. The use of a sample-barcoded 5' primer and a J-beta primer mix characterized a second PCR of roughly 7 to 12 cycles. Each CDR3 protein is one row after TCRdb ran MiXCR on the 5' RACE reads. The sample includes about 930,000 distinct CDR3 sequences, 25% to 35% of them seen just once. These data are also associated with another study on T cells of mothers and their children.

Sequenced input: blood. These TCRs come from a woman aged 40 to 50 in good health.

Concerning this clonotype: One base away lies a much larger clone, so this may be a sequencing read error. V gene TRBV20-1 combines with J gene TRBJ1-2, with TRBD1 matching 9 bases. V lost 0 bases to trimming and J lost 7 bases; unmatched junction nucleotides: 9. The CDR3 runs to 15 residues. Germline lookup yields CDR1 DFQATT and CDR2 SNEGSKA (reference sequence). CDR3 protein: CSAREAVTGGFGYTF. CDR3 coding DNA: TGCAGTGCTAGAGAGGCAGTGACAGGGGGTTTTGGCTACACCTTC.

This clonotype occurred a few times. The chain joins TRBV20-1 to TRBJ2-5, with 9 nucleotides matching TRBD1. This CDR3 has 17 amino acids. The germline V gene has CDR1 DFQATT and CDR2 SNEGSKA (reference sequence). After removal of 0 bases from V and 5 bases from J, the junction contained 13 bases not matched to a gene. CDR3 residues: CSARDLRQGDGSETQYF. The CDR3 nucleotides are TGCAGTGCTAGAGATCTTCGACAGGGGGACGGATCGGAGACCCAGTACTTC.

The table lists this clonotype with many counts. J is TRBJ1-5 and V is TRBV7-2; D is perhaps TRBD1 (6 bases). Germline-derived CDR1 and CDR2 are SGHTA and FQGNSA. V lost 6 bases and J lost 4, with 16 bases in between. The CDR3 spans 15 residues. DNA for the CDR3: TGTGCCAGCAGTCAACAGGGACACGGAAATCAGCCCCAGCATTTT. Translated: CASSQQGHGNQPQHF.

A note on this clonotype: The missing conserved phenylalanine or tryptophan at the end of this CDR3 makes a read error likely. The chain uses TRBV12-3 or TRBV12-4 and TRBJ2-2; 7 bases agree with TRBD1. This CDR3 has 16 amino acids. V shed 7 bases and J 1 base; nucleotides not matched to a gene: 9. The CDR3 reads CASTQRWTGNTGELFY. Written as DNA, the CDR3 is TGTGCCAGCACCCAAAGGTGGACAGGGAACACCGGGGAGCTGTTTTAT.

This clonotype was recorded at least ten times. The chain carries TRBV6-6 and TRBJ2-7, with D perhaps assigned TRBD1 or TRBD2 (5 bases each). This CDR3 region has 14 residues. V was clipped by 6 bases and J by 0 bases, with 12 bases between them. The V gene's germline CDR1 is MNHNY and CDR2 SVGAGI (reference sequence). CDR3 protein: CASRQDGSSYEQYF. The CDR3 coding sequence is TGTGCCAGCAGACAGGATGGGAGCTCCTACGAGCAGTACTTC.

The chain links TRBV20-1 to TRBJ1-5; TRBD1 is a possible D gene (5 bases). The CDR3 has 14 residues. CDR1 DFQATT and CDR2 SNEGSKA come from the germline V gene (reference sequence). The CDR3 is CSLNWDGSNQPQHF. The DNA for the CDR3 is TGCAGCTTAAACTGGGACGGTAGCAATCAGCCCCAGCATTTT.

This clonotype came up a few times. One base away lies a much larger clone, so this may be a sequencing read error. The chain links TRBV12-3 or TRBV12-4 to TRBJ2-6; perhaps TRBD1 as D (5 bases). The CDR3 is made up of 18 amino acids. Here the CDR3 reads CASRPRRSLSSGANVRTF. DNA for the CDR3: TGTGCCAGCAGGCCCCGTAGGAGCCTTAGCTCTGGGGCCAACGTCCGGACTTTC.

The genes are TRBV29-1 and TRBJ1-3; tentatively, D is TRBD1 (5 bases). Germline CDR1 SQVTM, CDR2 ANQGSEA. V shed 4 bases and J shed 4 bases, with 23 bases lying between them. This CDR3 is 17 amino acids long. The CDR3 nucleotides are TGCAGCGTTGCGGGGGGGATTGAATACTTCGAGGGAAACACCATATATTTT. Protein product: CSVAGGIEYFEGNTIYF.

V gene TRBV9 combines with J gene TRBJ2-5; the D is unclear. The germline V gene encodes CDR1 SGDLS and CDR2 YYNGEE. CDR3 length: 15 residues. V was trimmed by 0 bases and J by 5 bases, leaving 14 bases between them. This chain's CDR3 is CASSVESGFEETQYF. CDR3 DNA: TGTGCCAGCAGCGTAGAGTCGGGCTTCGAGGAGACCCAGTACTTC.

V usage is TRBV12-3 or TRBV12-4 and J usage is TRBJ1-5; D is possibly TRBD1 (5 bases). The CDR3 consists of 14 residues. V lost 5 bases, J lost 4 bases, and 12 bases lay in between. CDR3: CASSPGFANQPQHF. CDR3 in DNA: TGTGCCAGCAGTCCAGGGTTTGCTAATCAGCCCCAGCATTTT.

This clonotype was counted ten times or more. An end of the junction differs from the germline gene, which may be a read error. The V and J genes are TRBV6-6 and TRBJ2-1; D ambiguous. Germline loops: CDR1 MNHNY, CDR2 SVGAGI (reference sequence). This CDR3 is built from 12 residues. The CDR3 region is CASSWDLNEQFF. The CDR3 DNA is TGTGCCAGCAGTTGGGATCTCAATGAACAGTTCTTC.

This clonotype was counted only a few times. J is TRBJ1-5 and V is TRBV20-1, with D tentatively TRBD1 (6 bases). The germline V gene has CDR1 DFQATT and CDR2 SNEGSKA (reference sequence). V shed 0 bases and J shed 6 bases, with 21 bases lying between them. The CDR3 runs 17 residues. The CDR3 here is CSAREGTRGRSGQPQHF. DNA of the CDR3: TGCAGTGCTAGAGAGGGAACCAGGGGACGTTCAGGTCAGCCCCAGCATTTT.

The V and J genes are TRBV12-3 or TRBV12-4 and TRBJ1-2; D remains unclear. Trimming stripped 5 bases from V and 5 bases from J, with 15 bases between. The CDR3 length is 14 residues. CDR3 coding DNA: TGTGCCAGCAGTGGTAGAACGGGCCCTTATGGCTACACCTTC. Its translation is CASSGRTGPYGYTF.

This clonotype was recorded a few times. The V gene is TRBV7-2, the J gene TRBJ2-1, with TRBD1 identical over 8 bases. The V gene's germline CDR1 is SGHTA and CDR2 FQGNSA. This CDR3 is 15 amino acids long. V lost 5 bases and J lost 0; bases outside the gene matches: 3. The CDR3 region is CASSRDRTSYNEQFF. CDR3 in DNA: TGTGCCAGCAGCAGGGACAGGACCTCCTACAATGAGCAGTTCTTC. Full variable domain (outside the CDR3, taken from reference TRBV7-2 and TRBJ2-1): GAGVSQSPSNKVTEKGKDVELRCDPISGHTALYWYRQSLGQGLEFLIYFQGNSAPDKSGLPSDRFSAERTGGSVSTLTIQRTQQEDSAVYLCASSRDRTSYNEQFFGPGTRLTVL.

The V call is TRBV15, the J call TRBJ1-2, with 8 bases fitting TRBD1. Germline assignment: CDR1 LNHNV and CDR2 YYDKDF (reference sequence). This CDR3 comprises 16 residues. The V and J ends lost 0 bases and 4 bases, in that order; junction bases with no gene match: 7. The DNA of the CDR3 is TGTGCCACCAGCAGAGATCTAGAAGGACAGGGCTATGGCTACACCTTC. This codes for CATSRDLEGQGYGYTF.

Only one count was recorded for this clonotype. Because it lacks the conserved phenylalanine or tryptophan at the end, this CDR3 is likely a read error. The V gene is TRBV7-2, the J gene TRBJ2-5; D perhaps matches TRBD1 (6 bases). The J call may be faulty, since TRBJ2-7 better matches the DNA end. CDR1 is SGHTA and CDR2 is FQGNSA in the germline V gene. This CDR3 contains 17 residues. Here the CDR3 reads CASSFLYRDTPSREQYC. The CDR3 nucleotides read TGTGCCAGCAGCTTCCTCTACCGGGACACCCCCTCTCGCGAGCAGTACTGC.

Notes on this clonotype: A read error may explain this, as a much larger clone is one base away. The chain employs TRBV20-1 and TRBJ2-1; 8 positions agree with TRBD2. Germline CDR1 DFQATT, CDR2 SNEGSKA (reference sequence). CDR3 size: 14 residues. V shed 3 bases and J 7 bases; nucleotides not matched to a gene: 8. As DNA, the CDR3 is TGCAGTGCTAGGAGCGGGGGAAGGTGGAATGAGCAGTTCTTC. Its protein product is CSARSGGRWNEQFF.

The V call is TRBV5-1, the J call TRBJ2-1; either TRBD1 or TRBD2 may supply D (5 bases each). V lost 6 bases and J 2 bases, leaving 15 bases between the germline ends. The CDR3 contains 15 residues. The germline gives CDR1 SGHRS, CDR2 YFSETQ. The chain's CDR3 is CASNLGEGPYNEQFF. CDR3 coding DNA: TGCGCCAGCAACCTAGGAGAGGGGCCCTACAATGAGCAGTTCTTC.

This clonotype has a count of ten or more. The chain has TRBV21-1 and TRBJ2-1; the table's D call of TRBD1 was not tested on the DNA. TRBV21-1 has pseudogene status. The CDR3 runs to 15 residues. The CDR3 nucleotides are TGTGCCAGCAGCATTCGGGACAGGGGGCGTAATGAGCAGTTCTTC. It is translated as CASSIRDRGRNEQFF.

This clonotype occurred many times. The chain carries TRBV29-1 and TRBJ2-1; D is tentatively TRBD1 or TRBD2 (5 bases each). Per germline, CDR1 SQVTM and CDR2 ANQGSEA. This CDR3 spans 13 amino acids. The V end was cut by 7 bases, the J end by 4 bases, with 14 bases between. The CDR3 region is CSGRGVLYNEQFF. The CDR3 nucleotides are TGCAGCGGCCGAGGGGTTTTGTACAATGAGCAGTTCTTC.

This clonotype appeared a few times. The chain employs TRBV28 and TRBJ2-7, with no clear D. V lost 4 bases and J lost 1, with 23 bases in between. There are 18 residues in the CDR3. Germline CDR1 is MDHEN and CDR2 is SYDVKM. The CDR3 sequence: CASSSIKVVLEGSYEQYF. For the CDR3, the DNA is TGTGCCAGCAGTTCTATTAAGGTAGTCCTCGAAGGTTCCTACGAGCAGTACTTC.

This CDR3 is CASSSPGRQETQYF. Written as DNA, the CDR3 is TGTGCCAGCAGTTCGCCGGGACGGCAAGAGACCCAGTACTTC. The V call is TRBV7-9, the J call TRBJ2-5; D is possibly TRBD1 or TRBD2 (5 bases each). From germline, CDR1 is SEHNR and CDR2 FQNEAQ (reference sequence). The CDR3 extends over 14 amino acids. The V end was cut by 6 bases, the J end by 2 bases, with 13 bases between. The whole variable domain, filled in from reference TRBV7-9 and TRBJ2-5, reads DTGVSQNPRHKITKRGQNVTFRCDPISEHNRLYWYRQTLGQGPEFLTYFQNEAQLEKSRLLSDRFSAERPKGSFSTLEIQRTEQGDSAMYLCASSSPGRQETQYFGPGTRLLVL.

This clonotype came up a few times. As DNA, the CDR3 is TGTGCCAGCAGTACGGGGCTAGAGTCGGCCGGGGAGCTGTTTTTT. This sequence encodes CASSTGLESAGELFF. The chain has TRBV6-6 and TRBJ2-2; D assignment may be TRBD1 or TRBD2 (5 bases each). The germline V gene has CDR1 MNHNY and CDR2 SVGAGI (reference sequence). V lost 5 bases to trimming and J lost 6 bases, with 16 bases between them. The CDR3 has 15 amino acids.

This clonotype has a handful of counts. V usage is TRBV20-1 and J usage is TRBJ2-1; D may correspond to TRBD1 or TRBD2 (5 bases each). V was cut by 4 bases and J by 3 bases, with 13 bases left in between. The CDR3 consists of 14 residues. Germline-derived CDR1 and CDR2 are DFQATT and SNEGSKA (reference sequence). The CDR3 DNA reads TGCAGTGCTACAGGAGGACAATTCTACAATGAGCAGTTCTTC. This gives the protein CSATGGQFYNEQFF.

This clonotype was found a few times. The chain is built from TRBV11-2 and TRBJ2-2; D might be TRBD1 (6 bases). Trimming pared 3 bases from V and 6 bases from J, leaving 8 bases between. Germline CDR1 is SGHAT and CDR2 is FQNNGV. The length of the CDR3 is 13 residues. The CDR3 is CASSFTGSGELFF. The CDR3 DNA reads as TGTGCCAGCAGCTTTACAGGGTCCGGGGAGCTGTTTTTT.

This clonotype was counted many times. The V and J genes are TRBV5-6 and TRBJ1-4; possibly TRBD1 for D (6 bases). V was trimmed by 2 bases and J by 5 bases, leaving 7 bases between them. The CDR3 runs to 13 residues. The germline CDR1 and CDR2 sequences are SGHDT and YYEEEE. This CDR3 reads CASSFDRNEKLFF. CDR3 DNA sequence: TGTGCCAGCAGCTTTGACAGGAATGAAAAACTGTTTTTT.

This rearrangement joins TRBV20-1 to TRBJ1-5, with TRBD1 identical over 9 bases. The ends lost 6 bases at V and 3 bases at J; junction bases unmatched: 9. The CDR3 spans 15 residues. Germline V lookup: CDR1 DFQATT, CDR2 SNEGSKA (reference sequence). CDR3 DNA sequence: TGCAGTGCCTCTGACGGGACAGGGACCAATCAGCCCCAGCATTTT. Encoded protein: CSASDGTGTNQPQHF.